One and the same sample provided the 17 T cell receptor beta chains below, sequenced in a study of blood T cell repertoires in COVID-19. Measured with immunoSEQ multiplex PCR; TCRdb has only the in-frame clones, and not every one. Of approximately 240,000 clones listed, more than 80% are singletons. Sample: PBMCs or T cells enriched from blood (not recorded which). The receptors stem from a woman aged 18 to 35 in a cohort exposed to, infected with or recovered from COVID-19 (not recorded which).

CDR3 sequence reads: CASSFLGSSYEQYF. The CDR3 DNA reads TGTGCCAGCAGTTTCTTGGGCAGCTCCTACGAGCAGTACTTC. V and J are TRBV27 and TRBJ2-7, with D unresolved. Trimming removed 3 bases from V and 0 bases from J, with 9 bases in between. Germline V gene sequence: CDR1 MNHEY, CDR2 SMNVEV (reference sequence). This CDR3 spans 14 amino acids.

The chain recombines TRBV10-3 with TRBJ2-3; maybe TRBD2 (6 bases). The length of the CDR3 is 17 residues. V was trimmed by 0 bases and J by 0 bases, leaving 13 bases between them. CDR1 and CDR2 from the germline V gene are ENHRY and SYGVKD. The CDR3 loop reads CAISESWGEASTDTQYF. Written as DNA, the CDR3 is TGTGCCATCAGTGAGTCATGGGGGGAAGCTAGCACAGATACGCAGTATTTT.

V usage is TRBV11-2 and J usage is TRBJ2-1; TRBD1 aligns across 10 bases. The CDR3 contains 16 residues. Germline V CDR1 and CDR2: SGHAT, FQNNGV. V gave up 4 bases and J gave up 6 bases; unmatched junction bases: 9. The CDR3 DNA is TGTGCCAGCAGCTACGGGACAGGGGTTGTGCGCAATGAGCAGTTCTTC. This translates into CASSYGTGVVRNEQFF.

This clone has a single count. The V and J genes are TRBV6-5 and TRBJ1-1; 9 bases fit TRBD1. The V gene's germline CDR1 is MNHEY and CDR2 SVGAGI. V lost 7 bases, J lost 11 bases, and 5 bases stayed unmatched. This CDR3 has 11 residues. In nucleotides, the CDR3 is TGTGCCAGCACCCAGGACAGGGGCGCTTTCTTT. It encodes CASTQDRGAFF.

For this clone: Additional DNA sequences in this sample encode the identical CDR3. V gene TRBV9 combines with J gene TRBJ1-3; TRBD1 agrees at 8 bases. V lost 5 bases, J lost 0 bases, and 1 base stayed unmatched. Germline V gives CDR1 SGDLS, CDR2 YYNGEE. This CDR3 region has 14 residues. Written as DNA, the CDR3 is TGTGCCAGCAGTACAGGGGGCTCTGGAAACACCATATATTTT. It yields the protein CASSTGGSGNTIYF.

The rearrangement uses TRBV7-2 and TRBJ1-5; tentatively, D is TRBD1 (5 bases). Germline CDR1 is SGHTA and CDR2 is FQGNSA. Trimming left V 2 bases short and J 5 bases short, with 7 bases between. This CDR3 is built from 13 residues. CDR3 coding DNA: TGTGCCAGCAGCTTACCAGGGTATCAGCCCCAGCATTTT. This translates into CASSLPGYQPQHF. The full variable domain, with the rest looked up from reference TRBV7-2 and TRBJ1-5, is GAGVSQSPSNKVTEKGKDVELRCDPISGHTALYWYRQSLGQGLEFLIYFQGNSAPDKSGLPSDRFSAERTGGSVSTLTIQRTQQEDSAVYLCASSLPGYQPQHFGDGTRLSIL.

This rearrangement joins TRBV6-1 to TRBJ1-5; D is unresolved. The V and J ends lost 0 bases and 7 bases respectively, with 16 bases between them. The CDR3 has 16 amino acids. Germline CDR1 MNHNS, CDR2 SASEGT. The CDR3 spells CASSEAWRGPVQPQHF. DNA for the CDR3: TGTGCCAGCAGTGAAGCTTGGAGAGGGCCGGTCCAGCCCCAGCATTTT.

This rearrangement joins TRBV6-9 to TRBJ2-1; TRBD2 agrees at 10 bases. This CDR3 comprises 20 residues. CDR1 MNHGY and CDR2 SVAAGI come from the germline V gene. J was trimmed by 0 bases and V by 3 bases; bases with no gene match: 14. CDR3 coding DNA: TGTGCCAGCAGTTACGAACCTAGCGGGAGAGACCGGCGCTCCTACAATGAGCAGTTCTTC. Translated: CASSYEPSGRDRRSYNEQFF.

The rearrangement uses TRBV25-1 and TRBJ1-2; D may be TRBD1 (5 bases). Germline CDR1 reads MGHDK; CDR2 reads SYGVNS. The V end was cut by 5 bases, the J end by 3 bases, with 13 bases between. This CDR3 contains 14 residues. As DNA, the CDR3 is TGTGCCAGCAGTTCCCTCAGGGAAGACTATGGCTACACCTTC. Amino acids: CASSSLREDYGYTF.

The chain employs TRBV7-9 and TRBJ2-1; D perhaps matches TRBD2 (5 bases). Germline V gene lookup returns CDR1 SEHNR and CDR2 FQNEAQ (reference sequence). Trimming took 3 bases from V and 4 from J, leaving 22 bases between them. CDR3 length: 18 amino acids. The CDR3 DNA sequence: TGTGCCAGCAGCTTCACTGCCCGGAGGCTAAGGGATTACAATGAGCAGTTCTTC. Protein: CASSFTARRLRDYNEQFF.

The V and J genes are TRBV11-2 and TRBJ1-1, with TRBD1 matching 11 bases. The CDR3 spans 14 residues. The V segment lost 4 bases and the J segment 6 bases; nucleotides outside the gene matches: 4. CDR1 and CDR2 (germline): SGHAT, FQNNGV. CDR3 in amino acids: CASSSGQGGAEAFF. The CDR3 region has the DNA TGTGCCAGCAGCTCGGGACAGGGGGGGGCTGAAGCTTTCTTT. The full variable domain, rest sourced from reference TRBV11-2 and TRBJ1-1, is EAGVAQSPRYKIIEKRQSVAFWCNPISGHATLYWYQQILGQGPKLLIQFQNNGVVDDSQLPKDRFSAERLKGVDSTLKIQPAKLEDSAVYLCASSSGQGGAEAFFGQGTRLTVV.

The rearrangement links TRBV6-5 to TRBJ1-1; a possible D gene is TRBD1 (5 bases). V was shortened by 2 bases and J by 8 bases, with 12 bases between the two germline ends. Germline-derived CDR1 and CDR2 are MNHEY and SVGAGI. The CDR3 contains 13 residues. CDR3 coding DNA: TGTGCCAGCAGTTACGGGCGGGGCTTAGAAGCTTTCTTT. This codes for CASSYGRGLEAFF.

This clone is a singleton in its sample. CDR3 sequence: CASSTQTGPNTF. The CDR3 DNA reads TGTGCCAGCAGTACACAGACAGGTCCAAACACCTTC. This chain connects TRBV6-5 to TRBJ1-2, with TRBD1 as a possible D gene (6 bases). From germline, CDR1 is MNHEY and CDR2 SVGAGI. With 5 bases removed from V and 12 bases from J, the gap between germline ends came to 16 bases. This CDR3 contains 12 residues.

This sequence joins TRBV6-5 and TRBJ1-6; weak D call: TRBD1 (5 bases). Trimming pared 2 bases from V and 7 bases from J, leaving 15 bases between. Germline-derived CDR1 and CDR2 are MNHEY and SVGAGI. This CDR3 comprises 16 residues. CDR3 nucleotides: TGTGCCAGCAGTTACCGGGCCAGGGTGGGGAATTCACCCCTCCACTTT. It specifies CASSYRARVGNSPLHF.

J is TRBJ1-1 and V is TRBV7-8; D may be TRBD1 (5 bases). This CDR3 is 13 amino acids long. Between the trimmed V and J ends, which lost 4 bases and 3 bases, there was a span of 9 bases. Germline CDR1 is SGHVS and CDR2 is FQNEAQ. The CDR3 DNA is TGTGCCAGCAGCTCGTCCAGGGACACTGAAGCTTTCTTT. Translated, it gives CASSSSRDTEAFF.

The chain is built from TRBV11-2 and TRBJ1-1; TRBD1 matches 10 bases. CDR3 length: 14 amino acids. J was trimmed by 10 bases and V by 0 bases; bases with no gene match: 5. Per germline, CDR1 SGHAT and CDR2 FQNNGV. The CDR3 here is CASSLDLRTGGAFF. For the CDR3, the DNA is TGTGCCAGCAGCTTAGATCTGAGGACAGGGGGAGCTTTCTTT.

This clone was observed a handful of times. This chain uses TRBV6-5 with TRBJ1-1, with unresolved D. Germline assignment: CDR1 MNHEY and CDR2 SVGAGI. The length of the CDR3 is 13 residues. The V and J ends lost 3 bases and 0 bases respectively, with 5 bases between them. CDR3 region: CASSYNMNTEAFF. DNA for the CDR3: TGTGCCAGCAGTTATAACATGAACACTGAAGCTTTCTTT.